The 13 T cell receptor beta chains below come from one sample, sequenced in a study of blood T cell repertoires in COVID-19. Repertoires were generated with immunoSEQ multiplex PCR, while TCRdb's copy carries only in-frame clones and drops some. The sample holds roughly 250,000 clones, around 85% seen once. The specimen sequenced was peripheral blood. The origin of the receptors is a woman aged 25 to 39 with COVID-19, enrolled during active disease.

This chain connects TRBV11-2 to TRBJ1-5; D gene uncertain. The CDR3 runs 14 residues. Trimming removed 1 base at V and 4 bases at J, with 8 bases between. Germline V gene lookup returns CDR1 SGHAT and CDR2 FQNNGV. The CDR3 DNA is TGTGCCAGCAGCTTAGGTGTCCGGAATCAGCCCCAGCATTTT. This gives the protein CASSLGVRNQPQHF.

V gene TRBV3-1 (or the pseudogene TRBV3-2) combines with J gene TRBJ2-3, with TRBD2 matching over 7 bases. The CDR3 consists of 18 residues. After removal of 1 base from V and 2 bases from J, the junction contained 12 bases not matched to a gene. Germline V CDR1 and CDR2: LGHDT, YNNKEL (reference sequence). CDR3 in amino acids: CASSQGPEGLAVTDTQYF. In nucleotides, the CDR3 is TGTGCCAGCAGCCAAGGCCCGGAGGGGCTAGCGGTCACAGATACGCAGTATTTT.

The CDR3 here is CASSEEWAGSSPLHF. In DNA form, the CDR3 reads TGTGCCAGCAGTGAAGAGTGGGCGGGGTCGTCACCCCTCCACTTT. The chain has TRBV6-1 and TRBJ1-6, with D unclear. The CDR3 runs 15 residues. The ends were cut back, 1 base at V and 10 bases at J, with 14 bases in the middle. Germline V gene lookup returns CDR1 MNHNS and CDR2 SASEGT.

This clone was recorded only once. The gene calls are TRBV19 and TRBJ2-2, with 8 nucleotides matching TRBD1. From germline, CDR1 is LNHDA and CDR2 SQIVND (reference sequence). This CDR3 comprises 16 residues. The V gene end was trimmed by 6 bases and the J gene end by 6 bases; junction bases not matched to a gene: 12. The CDR3: CASSQWTGYVPGELFF. The CDR3 nucleotides read TGTGCCAGTAGCCAATGGACAGGGTATGTGCCCGGGGAGCTGTTTTTT.

The chain has TRBV24-1 and TRBJ2-3; 9 bases are a match to TRBD2. The junction had 8 bases not matched to a gene; V was cut back by 2 bases and J by 0 bases. The CDR3 consists of 18 residues. The germline V gene has CDR1 KGHDR and CDR2 SFDVKD. Here the CDR3 DNA reads TGTGCCACCAGTGATTCCCGATATAGCGGGGGAAGCACAGATACGCAGTATTTT. It yields the protein CATSDSRYSGGSTDTQYF.

Only a few counts were recorded for this clone. The chain links TRBV19 to TRBJ1-1, with D possibly being TRBD1 (5 bases). The CDR3 totals 14 residues. Germline V gene lookup returns CDR1 LNHDA and CDR2 SQIVND (reference sequence). The V end was cut by 3 bases, the J end by 5 bases, with 13 bases between. The CDR3 reads CASSIAGRRTEAFF. The CDR3 region has the DNA TGTGCCAGTAGTATTGCAGGGAGGAGGACTGAAGCTTTCTTT.

This sequence joins TRBV5-4 and TRBJ2-5, with 9 bases fitting TRBD2. The CDR3 runs 14 residues. Looked up from germline, CDR1 is SGHNT and CDR2 is YYREEE (reference sequence). Trimming at V came to 5 bases and at J to 4 bases, leaving 6 bases not matched to a gene. CDR3 residues: CASRAGGGLETQYF. CDR3 sequence (DNA): TGTGCCAGCAGGGCGGGGGGGGGCTTAGAGACCCAGTACTTC.

This rearrangement joins TRBV12-3 or TRBV12-4 to TRBJ2-7, with TRBD1 matching over 8 bases. The CDR3 sequence is 13 residues long. V was clipped by 5 bases and J by 2 bases; unmatched bases: 2. The CDR3 DNA follows: TGTGCCAGCAGTCCAGGGGGCCCCTACGAGCAGTACTTC. Its translation: CASSPGGPYEQYF.

The chain combines TRBV6-5 with TRBJ1-2, with D possibly TRBD1 on 5 matching bases. This CDR3 is 13 amino acids long. Trimming stripped 5 bases from V and 5 bases from J, with 12 bases between. The V gene's germline CDR1 is MNHEY and CDR2 SVGAGI. The CDR3 nucleotides are TGTGCCAGCAGTCCAGGGCTTTTTTATGGCTACACCTTC. It codes for CASSPGLFYGYTF.

This clone was seen just once. V usage is TRBV6-4 and J usage is TRBJ1-2, with TRBD1 matching 12 bases. The CDR3 has 16 residues. Unmatched junction bases numbered 4, after V lost 2 bases and J lost 3 bases. Germline V lookup: CDR1 MRHNA, CDR2 SNTAGT. CDR3 sequence reads: CASSDGTGGSHYGYTF. The CDR3 nucleotides read TGTGCCAGCAGTGACGGGACAGGGGGCTCTCACTATGGCTACACCTTC.

The rearrangement joins TRBV29-1 to TRBJ2-7; 9 nucleotides agree with TRBD1. The CDR3 extends over 13 amino acids. J gave up 4 bases and V 1 base, and 2 bases lay outside the gene matches. Germline lookup yields CDR1 SQVTM and CDR2 ANQGSEA. The CDR3, as DNA: TGCAGCGTTGAAGGAGGACAGGGGTACGAGCAGTACTTC. Amino acid sequence: CSVEGGQGYEQYF.

V usage is TRBV3-1 (or the pseudogene TRBV3-2) and J usage is TRBJ1-5, with a possible D match to TRBD1 (5 bases). Trimming cost V 4 bases and J 6 bases, with 16 bases left between them. This CDR3 has 15 residues. Germline CDR1 reads LGHDT; CDR2 reads YNNKEL (reference sequence). CDR3 nucleotides: TGTGCCAGCAGCCGCAATAATGGGAGGGGTCAGCCCCAGCATTTT. This sequence encodes CASSRNNGRGQPQHF.

The gene calls are TRBV6-5 and TRBJ1-2, with TRBD1 identical over 7 bases. The CDR3 runs 14 residues. Germline loops: CDR1 MNHEY, CDR2 SVGAGI. V shed 9 bases and J 0 bases; nucleotides not matched to a gene: 7. The CDR3 here is CASSEGATNYGYTF. CDR3 nucleotides: TGTGCCAGTTCGGAGGGGGCGACTAACTATGGCTACACCTTC.